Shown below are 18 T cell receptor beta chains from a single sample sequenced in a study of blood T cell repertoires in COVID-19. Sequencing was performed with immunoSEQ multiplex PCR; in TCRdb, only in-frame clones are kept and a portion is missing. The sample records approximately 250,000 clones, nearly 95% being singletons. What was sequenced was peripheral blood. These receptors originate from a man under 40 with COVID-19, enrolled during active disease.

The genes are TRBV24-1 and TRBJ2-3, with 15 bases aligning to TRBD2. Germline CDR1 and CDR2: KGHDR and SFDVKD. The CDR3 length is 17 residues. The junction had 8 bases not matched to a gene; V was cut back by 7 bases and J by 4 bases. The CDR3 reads CATSSGLAGGRSDTQYF. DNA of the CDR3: TGTGCCACCAGCAGCGGACTAGCGGGGGGGCGCTCAGATACGCAGTATTTT.

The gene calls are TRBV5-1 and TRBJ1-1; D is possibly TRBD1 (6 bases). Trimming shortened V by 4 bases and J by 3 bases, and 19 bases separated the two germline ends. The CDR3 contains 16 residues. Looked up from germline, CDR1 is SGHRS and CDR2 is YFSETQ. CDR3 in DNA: TGCGCCAGCAGCCCGAACCCCGGGACACCTCACACTGAAGCTTTCTTT. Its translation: CASSPNPGTPHTEAFF. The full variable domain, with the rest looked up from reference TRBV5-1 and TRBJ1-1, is KAGVTQTPRYLIKTRGQQVTLSCSPISGHRSVSWYQQTPGQGLQFLFEYFSETQRNKGNFPGRFSGRQFSNSRSEMNVSTLELGDSALYLCASSPNPGTPHTEAFFGQGTRLTVV.

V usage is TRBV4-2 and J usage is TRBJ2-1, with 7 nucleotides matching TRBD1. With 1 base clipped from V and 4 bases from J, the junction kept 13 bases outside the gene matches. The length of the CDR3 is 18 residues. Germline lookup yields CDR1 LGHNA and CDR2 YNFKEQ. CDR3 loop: CASSQGPFTGDQYNEQFF. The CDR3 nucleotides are TGTGCCAGCAGCCAAGGCCCATTTACAGGGGACCAATACAATGAGCAGTTCTTC.

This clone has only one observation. The CDR3 DNA reads TGCGCCAGCAGTGAGTCGAGACAGCCCCAGCATTTT. Protein: CASSESRQPQHF. V and J are TRBV10-2 and TRBJ1-5; no reliable D call. The CDR3 consists of 12 residues. Germline V gives CDR1 WSHSY, CDR2 SAAADI. V lost 0 bases to trimming and J lost 7 bases, with 4 bases between them.

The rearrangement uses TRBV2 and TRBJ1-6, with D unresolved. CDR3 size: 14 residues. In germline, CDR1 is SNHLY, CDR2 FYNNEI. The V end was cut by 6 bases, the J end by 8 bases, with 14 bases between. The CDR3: CASRLALLDSPLHF. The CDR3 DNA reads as TGTGCCAGCAGGCTAGCGTTGCTCGATTCACCCCTCCACTTT.

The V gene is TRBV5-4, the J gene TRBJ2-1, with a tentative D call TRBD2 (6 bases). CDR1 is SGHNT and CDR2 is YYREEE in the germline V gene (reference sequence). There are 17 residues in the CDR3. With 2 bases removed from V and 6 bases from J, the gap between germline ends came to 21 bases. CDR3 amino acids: CASSFVVGGPGTNEQFF. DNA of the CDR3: TGTGCCAGCAGCTTTGTCGTCGGGGGTCCGGGGACCAATGAGCAGTTCTTC.

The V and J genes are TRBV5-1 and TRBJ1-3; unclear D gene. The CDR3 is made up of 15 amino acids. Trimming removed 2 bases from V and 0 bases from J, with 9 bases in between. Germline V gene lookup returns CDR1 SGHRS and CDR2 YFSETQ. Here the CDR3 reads CASSLQTDSGNTIYF. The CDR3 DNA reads TGCGCCAGCAGCTTACAGACGGACTCTGGAAACACCATATATTTT.

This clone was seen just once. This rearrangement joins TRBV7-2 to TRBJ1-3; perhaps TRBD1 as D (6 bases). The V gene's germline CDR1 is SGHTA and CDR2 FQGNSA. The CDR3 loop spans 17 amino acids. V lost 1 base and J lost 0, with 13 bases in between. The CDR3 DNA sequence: TGTGCCAGCAGCTTAGGCCAGGGGATTGCCTCTGGAAACACCATATATTTT. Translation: CASSLGQGIASGNTIYF. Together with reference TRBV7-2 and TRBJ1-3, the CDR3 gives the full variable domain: GAGVSQSPSNKVTEKGKDVELRCDPISGHTALYWYRQSLGQGLEFLIYFQGNSAPDKSGLPSDRFSAERTGGSVSTLTIQRTQQEDSAVYLCASSLGQGIASGNTIYFGEGSWLTVV.

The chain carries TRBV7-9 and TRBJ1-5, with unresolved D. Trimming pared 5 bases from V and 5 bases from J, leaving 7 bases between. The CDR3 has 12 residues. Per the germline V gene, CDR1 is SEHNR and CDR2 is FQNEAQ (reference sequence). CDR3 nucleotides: TGTGCCAGCAGCACGGTCGATCAGCCCCAGCATTTT. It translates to CASSTVDQPQHF.

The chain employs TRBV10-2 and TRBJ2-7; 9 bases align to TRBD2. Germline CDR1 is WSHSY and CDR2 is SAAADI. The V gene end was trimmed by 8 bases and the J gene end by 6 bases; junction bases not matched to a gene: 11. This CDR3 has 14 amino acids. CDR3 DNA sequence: TGCGCCAGCCGGGGTAGTAGCGGGGGCAGCGAGCAGTACTTC. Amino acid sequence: CASRGSSGGSEQYF.

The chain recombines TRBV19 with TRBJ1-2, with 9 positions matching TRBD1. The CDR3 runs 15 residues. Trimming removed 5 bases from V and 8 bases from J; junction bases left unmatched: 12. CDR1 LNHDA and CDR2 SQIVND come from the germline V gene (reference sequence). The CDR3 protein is CASSVYHGQGYGYTF. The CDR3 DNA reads TGTGCCAGTAGTGTATACCATGGACAGGGGTACGGCTACACCTTC.

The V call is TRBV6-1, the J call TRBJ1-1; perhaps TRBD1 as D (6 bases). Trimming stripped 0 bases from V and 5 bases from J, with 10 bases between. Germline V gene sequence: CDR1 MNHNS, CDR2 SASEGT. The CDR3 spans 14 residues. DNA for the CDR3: TGTGCCAGCAGTGAAGCGGCAGGGGATACTGAAGCTTTCTTT. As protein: CASSEAAGDTEAFF.

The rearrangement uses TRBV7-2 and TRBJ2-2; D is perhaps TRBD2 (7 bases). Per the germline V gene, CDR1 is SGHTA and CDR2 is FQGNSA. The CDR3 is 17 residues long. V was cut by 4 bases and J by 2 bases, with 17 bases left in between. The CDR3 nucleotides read TGTGCCAGCAGCTCGAGGGGGGGTGCGCGAAACACCGGGGAGCTGTTTTTT. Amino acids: CASSSRGGARNTGELFF. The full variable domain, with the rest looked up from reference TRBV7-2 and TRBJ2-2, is GAGVSQSPSNKVTEKGKDVELRCDPISGHTALYWYRQSLGQGLEFLIYFQGNSAPDKSGLPSDRFSAERTGGSVSTLTIQRTQQEDSAVYLCASSSRGGARNTGELFFGEGSRLTVL.

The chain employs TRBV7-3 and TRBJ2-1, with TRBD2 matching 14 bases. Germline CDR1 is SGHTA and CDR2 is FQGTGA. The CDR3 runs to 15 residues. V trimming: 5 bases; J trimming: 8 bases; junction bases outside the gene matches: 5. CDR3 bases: TGTGCCAGCAGCCCCGGGACTAGCGGGGGTGATGAGCAGTTCTTC. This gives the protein CASSPGTSGGDEQFF.

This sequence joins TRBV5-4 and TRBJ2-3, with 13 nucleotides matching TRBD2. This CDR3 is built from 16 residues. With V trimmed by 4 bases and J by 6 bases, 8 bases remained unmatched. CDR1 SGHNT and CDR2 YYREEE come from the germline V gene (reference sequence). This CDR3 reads CASSLTSGGAPDTQYF. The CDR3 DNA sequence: TGTGCCAGCAGCCTAACTAGCGGGGGGGCCCCGGATACGCAGTATTTT.

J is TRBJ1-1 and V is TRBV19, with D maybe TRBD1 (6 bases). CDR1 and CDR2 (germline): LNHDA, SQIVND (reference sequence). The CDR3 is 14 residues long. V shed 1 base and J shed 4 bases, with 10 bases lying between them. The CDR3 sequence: CASSIVGAGTEAFF. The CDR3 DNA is TGTGCCAGTAGTATAGTGGGGGCCGGCACTGAAGCTTTCTTT. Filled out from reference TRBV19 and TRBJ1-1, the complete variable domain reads DGGITQSPKYLFRKEGQNVTLSCEQNLNHDAMYWYRQDPGQGLRLIYYSQIVNDFQKGDIAEGYSVSREKKESFPLTVTSAQKNPTAFYLCASSIVGAGTEAFFGQGTRLTVV.

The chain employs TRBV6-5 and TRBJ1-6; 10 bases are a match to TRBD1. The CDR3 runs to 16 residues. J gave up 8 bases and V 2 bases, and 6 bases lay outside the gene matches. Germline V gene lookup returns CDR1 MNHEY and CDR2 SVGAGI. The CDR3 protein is CASSYPRQGAHSPLHF. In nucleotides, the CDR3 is TGTGCCAGCAGTTACCCCCGACAGGGGGCCCATTCACCCCTCCACTTT.

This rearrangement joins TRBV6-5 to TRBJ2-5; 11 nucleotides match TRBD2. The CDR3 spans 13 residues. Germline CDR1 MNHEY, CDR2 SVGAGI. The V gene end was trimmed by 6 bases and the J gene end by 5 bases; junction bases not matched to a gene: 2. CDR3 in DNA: TGTGCCAGCAGACTAGCGGGGGTTGAGACCCAGTACTTC. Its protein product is CASRLAGVETQYF.